The clone carrying this T cell receptor (beta chain) appeared a few times. As yet, its antigen is unknown. The data derive from a study of OX40 agonist ivuxolimab in advanced cancers. Points from the study as a whole: Clonal expansion from baseline to week 6 occurred in both CD4+ and CD8+ T cells.

Some clones are missing from TCRdb's copy, which holds only in-frame ones; the method was immunoSEQ multiplex PCR. This table holds about 15,000 clones, 80% found once. The sample consisted of CD4+ or CD8+ T cells sorted from blood, taken in a trial of the OX40 agonist ivuxolimab. The clonotype originates from an adult with an advanced solid tumor such as melanoma, head and neck, liver or kidney cancer.

CDR3 nucleotide sequence: TGTGCCAGCAGCTTTCCTTGGGGGATGAACACTGAAGCTTTCTTT. It codes for CASSFPWGMNTEAFF. The V gene is TRBV7-6, the J gene TRBJ1-1, with D possibly TRBD1 on 5 matching bases. The CDR3 covers 15 residues. Germline V lookup: CDR1 SGHVS, CDR2 FNYEAQ. The V and J ends lost 3 bases and 0 bases respectively, with 11 bases between them.